What follows are 25 T cell receptor delta chains derived from one specimen sequenced in a study of DNA immune sequencing with unique molecular identifiers. Primers for all 8 TRDV and 4 TRDJ genes amplified genomic DNA in 32-plex. A 12-nucleotide UMI was added during approximately 3 barcoding PCR cycles before adapter PCR. TCRdb re-called clones from the multiplex PCR reads via CATT. Among more than 4,500 delta-chain clones listed, roughly 11% were seen once. Sequenced: gamma-delta T cells enriched from blood buffy coat, or unenriched PBMCs (not recorded which). The receptors originated from a human donor in good health.

This clone was detected a few times. TCRdb's listed protein matches a much larger clone and diverges from this DNA's translation at residue 12, likely through a read error; the protein shown comes from the DNA. This chain links TRDV2 with TRDJ1; possibly TRDD3 for D (6 bases). Germline-derived CDR1 and CDR2 are GEAIGNYY and EKD. The CDR3 length is 15 residues. This CDR3 is CACDTVGGNTDNLIF. Here the CDR3 DNA reads TGTGCCTGTGACACCGTAGGGGGAAACACCGATAATCTCATCTTT.

This clone occurred a few times. The TCRdb protein comes from a much larger clone and disagrees with this DNA's translation at residue 6, likely due to a read error; the protein given here is derived from the DNA. Here the CDR3 DNA reads TGTGCCTGTGACCTTCAGGGGGATACGCTTCTTACCACCGATAAACTCATCTTT. Protein product: CACDLQGDTLLTTDKLIF. V usage is TRDV2 and J usage is TRDJ1, with TRDD3 matching 10 bases. Germline CDR1 reads GEAIGNYY; CDR2 reads EKD. The CDR3 spans 18 residues. V lost 3 bases to trimming and J lost 1 base; unmatched junction nucleotides: 13.

This chain joins TRDV1 and TRDJ1; TRDD2 might be the D (6 bases). There are 18 residues in the CDR3. V gave up 2 bases and J gave up 0 bases, with 19 bases separating them. Germline values: CDR1 TSWWSYY, CDR2 QGS. The CDR3 coding sequence is TGTGCTCTTGGGGAAAGGGTCCTTCCGAGTGTGTACACCGATAAACTCATCTTT. Encoded protein: CALGERVLPSVYTDKLIF.

This clone was seen only a few times. The J gene is TRDJ1, the V gene TRDV2, with 12 bases that match TRDD3. The V gene's germline CDR1 is GEAIGNYY and CDR2 EKD. The V segment lost 0 bases and the J segment 3 bases; nucleotides outside the gene matches: 10. CDR3 length equals 18 residues. CDR3 region: CACDTIELGDTQADKLIF. Here the CDR3 DNA reads TGTGCCTGTGACACCATCGAGCTGGGGGATACGCAGGCCGATAAACTCATCTTT.

Points on this clone: With a far larger clone one base away, a read error is the likely cause. Other DNA sequences in the same sample also yield this CDR3. The V gene was identified as TRDV1, while no J gene was called; TRDD3 was called by the table and not checked on the DNA. The CDR3 covers 23 residues. Per the germline V gene, CDR1 is TSWWSYY and CDR2 is QGS. This chain's CDR3 is CALGDLPRTSYVRGGTYTDKLIF. The CDR3 coding sequence is TGTGCTCTTGGGGACCTACCAAGGACTTCCTACGTCCGGGGGGGGACGTACACCGATAAGCTCATCTTT.

In this sample, this clone turned up many times. This chain uses TRAV29/DV5 with TRDJ1, with D possibly being TRDD2 or TRDD3 (6 bases each). Assignment of the J gene here rests on matching the DNA to germline, because TCRdb gives none. The germline gives CDR1 NSMFDY, CDR2 ISSIKDK. This CDR3 is built from 19 residues. V lost 1 base to trimming and J lost 4 bases, with 29 bases between them. DNA for the CDR3: TGTGCAGCAAGCTCTCTTTATCCTACTCCTGCTGGATACCACGATAAACTCATCTTT. It encodes CAASSLYPTPAGYHDKLIF.

The sample holds a few counts of this clone. The protein given by TCRdb reflects a much larger clone and differs at residue 10 from this DNA's translation, likely from a read error; the protein shown is the DNA's translation. V usage is TRDV2 and J usage is TRDJ1; D remains ambiguous. V was pared by 0 bases and J by 3 bases, with 13 bases between. Germline CDR1 reads GEAIGNYY; CDR2 reads EKD. CDR3 length: 15 amino acids. The CDR3 spells CACDTVGSYADKLIF. The CDR3 DNA reads as TGTGCCTGTGACACCGTAGGGAGTTACGCCGATAAACTCATCTTT.

Comment on this clone: The protein that TCRdb holds for this DNA derives from a much larger clone and differs from the translated DNA at residue 7, which likely indicates a read error; the protein shown here is translated from the DNA. In the same sample, other DNA sequences code for this CDR3. CDR3 residues: CACDKLRDPPYTDKLIF. Written as DNA, the CDR3 is TGTGCCTGTGACAAACTGAGGGACCCCCCCTACACCGATAAACTCATCTTT. This chain links TRDV2 with TRDJ1; no clear D gene. The CDR3 spans 17 residues. Germline loops: CDR1 GEAIGNYY, CDR2 EKD. Trimming cost V 2 bases and J 0 bases, with 18 bases left between them.

As to this clone: The protein TCRdb gives is from a much larger clone and does not agree with this DNA's translation at residue 12, likely a read error; the protein shown here comes from the DNA. The chain is built from TRDV2 and TRDJ3; 13 bases are shared with TRDD3. CDR3 length: 20 residues. Germline lookup yields CDR1 GEAIGNYY and CDR2 EKD. V lost 4 bases, J lost 2 bases, and 10 bases stayed unmatched. CDR3 in DNA: TGTGCCTGTGAACCGTACTGGGGGATACGGGGCGCCTGGGACACCCGACAGATGTTTTTC. Protein sequence: CACEPYWGIRGAWDTRQMFF.

With respect to this clone: TCRdb shows a much larger clone's protein in place of this DNA's translation, and the two differ at residue 12, likely through a read error; the protein shown is translated from the DNA. The rearrangement joins TRDV2 to TRDJ1, with 9 bases fitting TRDD3. Trimming at V came to 1 base and at J to 3 bases, leaving 11 bases not matched to a gene. The CDR3 has 17 residues. Looked up from germline, CDR1 is GEAIGNYY and CDR2 is EKD. CDR3 region: CACDTLGDGKYPDKLIF. The DNA for the CDR3 is TGTGCCTGTGACACTCTGGGGGATGGAAAGTACCCCGATAAACTCATCTTT.

This clone has only a few counts. A far more abundant clone sits one base away, making this likely a read error. Other DNA sequences from this sample encode an identical CDR3 as well. V usage is TRDV2 and J usage is TRDJ1; 7 positions agree with TRDD3. Germline V gene lookup returns CDR1 GEAIGNYY and CDR2 EKD. The CDR3 runs 13 residues. CDR3 coding DNA: TGTGCCTGTGACACCTGGGGGACCGATAAACTTATCTTT. Residues: CACDTWGTDKLIF.

This clone was detected ten times or more. The genes are TRDV2 and TRDJ1; 9 nucleotides align to TRDD3. In germline, CDR1 is GEAIGNYY, CDR2 EKD. Losses at the gene ends were 2 bases for V and 11 bases for J; bases not matched to a gene: 17. The CDR3 is made up of 16 amino acids. CDR3: CACDILTGDTSPGLIF. CDR3 nucleotide sequence: TGTGCCTGTGACATATTAACCGGGGATACGTCTCCTGGGCTCATCTTT.

This clone turned up a few times. TCRdb attributes to this sequence the protein of a much larger clone, which differs from the DNA translation at residue 11; a read error is likely, and the protein displayed is translated from the DNA. The chain combines TRDV2 with TRDJ1, with 12 positions matching TRDD3. This CDR3 contains 15 residues. The trim removed 0 bases at V and 7 bases at J, leaving 5 bases unmatched. Germline CDR1 reads GEAIGNYY; CDR2 reads EKD. The CDR3 sequence: CACDTVSGGYVKLIF. Here the CDR3 DNA reads TGTGCCTGTGACACCGTTTCTGGGGGATACGTTAAACTCATCTTT.

Of note for this clone: This likely traces to a read error, being one base from a far larger clone. Distinct nucleotide sequences in the sample also encode this CDR3. This chain links TRDV2 with TRDJ3, with 11 positions matching TRDD3. This CDR3 region has 18 residues. Germline CDR1 and CDR2: GEAIGNYY and EKD. The CDR3 nucleotides are TGTGCCTGTGACACCGCTGGGGGATACACCTGGGACACCCGGCAGATGTTTTTC. As protein: CACDTAGGYTWDTRQMFF.

This clone was seen repeatedly, ten times or more. This likely reflects a read error, since a far larger clone is one base away. The chain combines TRDV2 with TRDJ1, with 11 bases lining up with TRDD3. CDR1 is GEAIGNYY and CDR2 is EKD in the germline V gene. There are 15 residues in the CDR3. Trimming at V came to 5 bases and at J to 8 bases, leaving 12 bases not matched to a gene. The CDR3 nucleotides are TGTGCCTGTGCCCAACTGGGGGATAGGGACGAAAAACTCATCTTT. Its translation: CACAQLGDRDEKLIF.

This chain connects TRDV1 to TRDJ1, with D perhaps TRDD3 (8 bases). The J gene was not available in TCRdb and was assigned here by matching the DNA to germline segments. Trimming removed 2 bases at V and 1 base at J, with 38 bases between. The CDR3 has 24 residues. The germline CDR1 and CDR2 sequences are TSWWSYY and QGS. CDR3 residues: CALGETPVLVPTKTRLGATDKLIF. The CDR3 DNA follows: TGTGCTCTTGGGGAAACCCCGGTCCTCGTTCCTACGAAAACTAGACTGGGGGCCACCGATAAACTCATCTTT.

This clone showed up just a few times. The mismatch at residue 7 between this DNA's translation and the TCRdb protein of a much larger clone likely reflects a read error; the protein shown is translated from the DNA. The gene calls are TRDV2 and TRDJ1, with TRDD3 matching over 13 bases. Trimming cost V 0 bases and J 0 bases; bases outside gene matches: 12. CDR1 is GEAIGNYY, CDR2 EKD, per germline. CDR3 length equals 20 residues. Here the CDR3 reads CACDTVVTGGYGGYTDKLIF. The CDR3 DNA is TGTGCCTGTGACACCGTCGTTACTGGGGGATACGGAGGGTACACCGATAAACTCATCTTT.

This clone was observed a few times. TCRdb lists the protein of a much larger clone for this DNA, which differs at residue 10, so this is likely a read error; the protein given here is translated from the DNA itself. This chain connects TRDV2 to TRDJ1; no clear D gene. Germline loops: CDR1 GEAIGNYY, CDR2 EKD. The CDR3 totals 15 residues. The V gene lost 0 bases and the J gene lost 4 bases, with 14 bases spanning the gap. The chain's CDR3 is CACDTVDSPVDKLIF. CDR3 nucleotides: TGTGCCTGTGACACCGTCGACTCACCCGTCGATAAACTCATCTTT.

This clone was counted only a few times. TCRdb's protein for this DNA is that of a much larger clone and differs from the translation at residue 16, likely a read error; the protein shown is the DNA translation. The V call is TRDV2, the J call TRDJ3; 13 nucleotides align to TRDD3. This CDR3 spans 20 amino acids. Germline V gene lookup returns CDR1 GEAIGNYY and CDR2 EKD. The CDR3 bases are TGTGCCTGTGACAAAGTACTGGGGGATACGCGCTCCTGGGACACCCTACAGATGTTTTTC. Translation gives CACDKVLGDTRSWDTLQMFF.

Only a few counts were recorded for this clone. This likely came from a read error, as a far larger clone is one base away. This same CDR3 is encoded by further DNA sequences in the sample. V gene TRDV2 combines with J gene TRDJ1; 8 bases match TRDD3. Losses at the gene ends were 2 bases for V and 2 bases for J; bases not matched to a gene: 6. Germline V gene sequence: CDR1 GEAIGNYY, CDR2 EKD. The CDR3 runs to 15 residues. The CDR3 here is CACDILGDRTDKLIF. The DNA of the CDR3 is TGTGCCTGTGACATTCTGGGGGACCGTACCGATAAACTCATCTTT.

In this sample, this clone turned up many times. The J gene is TRDJ3, the V gene TRDV2; 8 nucleotides line up with TRDD3. This CDR3 contains 17 residues. With 1 base clipped from V and 1 base from J, the junction kept 2 bases outside the gene matches. CDR1 and CDR2 from the germline V gene are GEAIGNYY and EKD. The CDR3 loop is CACDTGYESWDTRQMFF. CDR3 nucleotides: TGTGCCTGTGACACGGGATACGAGTCCTGGGACACCCGACAGATGTTTTTC.

At least ten counts were recorded for this clone. The rearrangement joins TRDV2 to TRDJ3, with 13 bases that match TRDD3. Germline lookup yields CDR1 GEAIGNYY and CDR2 EKD. The length of the CDR3 is 21 residues. V was clipped by 1 base and J by 0 bases; unmatched bases: 8. This chain's CDR3 is CACDTLLGDTGSSWDTRQMFF. For the CDR3, the DNA is TGTGCCTGTGACACTTTACTGGGGGATACGGGAAGCTCCTGGGACACCCGACAGATGTTTTTC.

In its sample, this clone is medium-sized (0.01 to 0.1%). The J gene is TRDJ1, the V gene TRDV2; TRDD3 matches 7 bases. This CDR3 region has 17 residues. V lost 0 bases, J lost 2 bases, and 11 bases stayed unmatched. From germline, CDR1 is GEAIGNYY and CDR2 EKD. This chain's CDR3 is CACDTVGEKPGTDKLIF. DNA for the CDR3: TGTGCCTGTGACACCGTGGGGGAGAAGCCCGGGACCGATAAACTCATCTTT.

This clone showed up many times. This chain links TRDV2 with TRDJ3; 9 nucleotides align to TRDD3. Germline V lookup: CDR1 GEAIGNYY, CDR2 EKD. CDR3 size: 20 residues. After removal of 0 bases from V and 0 bases from J, the junction contained 8 bases not matched to a gene. The CDR3 protein is CACDTVTGGTSSWDTRQMFF. The DNA of the CDR3 is TGTGCCTGTGACACCGTGACTGGGGGAACGAGCTCCTGGGACACCCGACAGATGTTTTTC.

As for this clone: This is likely an artifact of a read error, given a far larger clone one base away. Other DNA sequences in this specimen translate into the identical CDR3. V is TRDV2 and J is TRDJ3; D is possibly TRDD3 (5 bases). The CDR3 has 19 amino acids. CDR1 and CDR2 (germline): GEAIGNYY, EKD. The CDR3 coding sequence is TGTGCCTGTGACCAAATCAAGGAGGAGCCCTCCTGGGACACACGACAGATGTTTTTC. Amino acids: CACDQIKEEPSWDTRQMFF.